This T cell receptor beta chain was recorded in a study of monozygotic twins with inflammatory bowel disease. Turning to this clonotype: Its specificity is unknown.

Following a re-call of the 5' RACE reads, TCRdb has one entry per CDR3 protein and lacks DNA. The listing contains about 330,000 distinct CDR3 sequences. Phlebotomy per donor yielded a single 2.5 ml blood sample. Study-level points and caveats: Results did not support any single strong IBD-associated signal or clonotype. Heterogeneous immunosuppressive treatment regimens may have introduced variability into patient repertoires.

Germline loops: CDR1 SEHNR, CDR2 FQNEAQ (reference sequence). The CDR3 is 14 residues long. The sample consisted of blood. The gene calls are TRBV7-9 and TRBJ2-3. This sequence originates from a human donor with ulcerative colitis or Crohn's disease, or a healthy co-twin of an affected twin (not recorded which). CDR3: CASSLRRGSDTQYF.